The present T cell receptor beta chain was sequenced within a study of OX40 agonist ivuxolimab in advanced cancers. In terms of the full investigation: Ivuxolimab was a fully human IgG2 agonistic monoclonal antibody targeting the costimulatory receptor OX40 (CD134). Intravenous ivuxolimab was administered to patients every 2 weeks at six dose levels: 0.01, 0.1, 0.3, 1.5, 3 and 10 mg/kg. Among the roughly 50 dose-escalation patients, about 19 had hepatocellular carcinoma, 15 or so melanoma, 9 renal cell carcinoma and 9 head and neck cancer. The paper describes the monotherapy dose-escalation part (N ≈ 50 patients) of the phase I trial of ivuxolimab. The dose-escalation cohort was roughly 83% male with a mean age of around 62 years, ranging from roughly 20 to 80. Prior anti-PD-1, anti-PD-L1 or anti-CTLA-4 therapy was permitted, and checkpoint inhibitors had been received by roughly 40% of dose-escalation patients. The purpose of peripheral TCRbeta sequencing was to test whether ivuxolimab changed TCR sequence diversity and led to clonal T-cell expansion. Partial responses occurred in three dose-escalation patients, of whom one had hepatocellular carcinoma and two had cutaneous melanoma.

Here is what the overall study found, with its caveats: Partial responders in the 0.1-3.0 mg/kg groups had among the lowest normalized peripheral clonal expansion, especially among CD8+ T cells. Low levels of normalized T-cell clonal expansion were also seen in some patients who did not respond. The antigen specificity of the peripheral T cells that underwent clonal expansion was not determined. After ivuxolimab, more expanded clones were found on average in CD8+ T cells than in CD4+ T cells. At doses of 0.1 to 3.0 mg/kg, clonal expansion of both CD4+ and CD8+ blood T cells was observed from baseline to week 6.

From the germline V gene, CDR1 is SGDLS and CDR2 is YYNGEE. From cysteine to phenylalanine, the CDR3 is 15 amino acids long. Solely the CDR3 DNA is kept, with 45 bases framed from the first base. V is cut by 5 bases and J by 1 base, and the space between the germline ends is 15 bases. The trial excluded patients who had a history of autoimmune disease or who were on systemic immunosuppression. Peripheral blood for TCR sequencing was collected from all dose cohorts at baseline, on cycle 4 day 1, and on cycle 7 day 1. Samples came from an open-label, multicenter, first-in-human phase I dose-escalation trial of ivuxolimab. Adults with locally advanced or metastatic melanoma, renal cell carcinoma, hepatocellular carcinoma or head and neck squamous cell carcinoma were enrolled in the trial. Before TCR sequencing, CD4+ T cells and CD8+ T cells were sorted from peripheral blood as separate populations. Of note for this clone: It lacks a known antigen. No qualities accompany the bases; no much larger clone lies one base away.

Genomic DNA was extracted from sorted cells for sequencing of the TCRbeta CDR3 region. The immunoSEQ Assay was used for sequencing of TCRbeta CDR3 regions. The immuneACCESS repertoire file appears here via TCRdb, limited to in-frame rearrangements. These files lack a portion of the clones; in checked studies, under half of the deficit traces to unresolved V genes, and the cause of the others is not known. The sample yields nearly 85,000 clones; 80% to 90% were counted once. Clones ranked in the top ten supply less than 2% of the sample. This TCR was sampled from an adult with an advanced solid tumor such as melanoma, head and neck, liver or kidney cancer. The sequences come from CD4+ or CD8+ T cells sorted from blood, collected in a trial of the OX40 agonist ivuxolimab. The receptor chain draws on TRBV9 and TRBJ2-5; TRBD1 is a possible D gene, resting on 5 matching bases. The sequence in DNA is TGTGCCAGCAGTTCTGGAAGGGGCCGCCAAGAGACCCAGTACTTC. Its product reads: CASSSGRGRQETQYF.